The 7 T cell receptor beta chains below come from one sample, sequenced in a study of shared clonotypes between healthy human individuals. Assay: immunoSEQ multiplex PCR; the TCRdb copy retains only in-frame clones and omits some. In the table there are roughly 300,000 clones, less than 75% of which are singletons. The sequenced sample consisted of memory CD4+ T cells sorted from blood. Subset defined: CD45RA-negative fraction. The receptor source for this set is a young man in good health.

The chain has TRBV29-1 and TRBJ2-1; 10 nucleotides agree with TRBD2. Germline values: CDR1 SQVTM, CDR2 ANQGSEA. The CDR3 is made up of 15 amino acids. V was clipped by 4 bases and J by 4 bases; unmatched bases: 7. The CDR3 loop is CSVAKGTSEYNEQFF. As DNA, the CDR3 is TGCAGCGTTGCCAAGGGGACTAGCGAGTACAATGAGCAGTTCTTC.

This clone occurred once. This may arise from a read error, as a much more abundant clone is one base away. This same CDR3 is encoded by further DNA sequences in the sample. This sequence joins TRBV7-6 and TRBJ2-5; D gene unclear. The germline CDR1 and CDR2 sequences are SGHVS and FNYEAQ. The CDR3 totals 12 residues. V was pared by 5 bases and J by 0 bases, with 4 bases between. The CDR3 spells CASSPYQETQYF. In nucleotides, the CDR3 is TGTGCCAGCAGCCCGTACCAAGAGACCCAGTACTTC.

This CDR3 is CASSLNLETQYF. The CDR3 DNA follows: TGTGCCAGCAGCTTAAATTTGGAGACCCAGTACTTC. The rearrangement uses TRBV7-9 and TRBJ2-5, with unresolved D. The CDR3 length is 12 residues. The germline V and J ends were trimmed by 2 bases and 5 bases, with 6 bases remaining between them. Per germline, CDR1 SEHNR and CDR2 FQNEAQ (reference sequence).

The J gene is TRBJ1-1, the V gene TRBV7-8, with a tentative D call TRBD1 (5 bases). The CDR3 loop spans 16 amino acids. Per germline, CDR1 SGHVS and CDR2 FQNEAQ. Trimming took 5 bases from V and 0 from J, leaving 16 bases between them. This CDR3 is CASSPTRGALNTEAFF. The CDR3 bases are TGTGCCAGCAGCCCCACTAGAGGGGCTCTGAACACTGAAGCTTTCTTT.

The gene calls are TRBV7-2 and TRBJ2-4, with D tentatively TRBD2 (6 bases). CDR3 length: 14 residues. V lost 2 bases and J lost 8, with 13 bases in between. The germline V gene encodes CDR1 SGHTA and CDR2 FQGNSA. CDR3 in DNA: TGTGCCAGCAGCTTACAAACGGGAGACCACATTCAGTACTTC. Its translation: CASSLQTGDHIQYF.

This clone appeared a single time. The rearrangement uses TRBV7-2 and TRBJ2-1; a weak D match, TRBD2 (6 bases). The germline V and J ends were trimmed by 5 bases and 2 bases, with 10 bases remaining between them. This CDR3 is 14 amino acids long. Germline V gene sequence: CDR1 SGHTA, CDR2 FQGNSA. The CDR3 nucleotides are TGTGCCAGCAGCCGGACTACTGCCTACAATGAGCAGTTCTTC. Residues: CASSRTTAYNEQFF.

This clone was seen just once. This chain links TRBV7-2 with TRBJ2-1; D may be TRBD2 (5 bases). CDR3 length: 13 residues. V gave up 4 bases and J gave up 6 bases, with 10 bases separating them. Germline CDR1 SGHTA, CDR2 FQGNSA. Here the CDR3 reads CASSSIRGNEQFF. The CDR3 coding sequence is TGTGCCAGCAGCTCCATCCGGGGCAATGAGCAGTTCTTC.